This T cell receptor (beta chain) was sequenced for a study of CD8+CD57+ T cells in acquired aplastic anemia. Whole-study context: The study obtained an average of around 3.4 ug of DNA from sorted CD4+ and CD8+ cells.

Genomic DNA served as template for TCR beta VDJ and CDR3 profiling. Each CDR3 protein is one row after TCRdb ran MiXCR on the reads. The repertoire holds 150,000 or so distinct CDR3 sequences, around half seen once, with 1.1% in the top ten. Patients who underwent sequencing had shown CD8+CD57+ cell expansion by flow cytometry. Severe acquired aplastic anemia was diagnosed in all patients. The CDR3 covers 14 residues. Germline V lookup: CDR1 DFQATT, CDR2 SNEGSKA (reference sequence). J lost 3 bases, V lost 6 bases, and 10 bases had no gene match. The clonotype comes from a human donor with aplastic anemia. Sequencing was done on a sample of sorted CD4+, CD8+, or CD8+CD57+ T cells (not recorded which) from PBMCs. The chain recombines TRBV20-1 with TRBJ2-7; 8 positions agree with TRBD1. CDR3 residues: CSAAPGTGSYEQYF. The DNA for the CDR3 is TGCAGTGCAGCCCCGGGGACAGGAAGCTACGAGCAGTACTTC.